The entry that follows covers one T cell receptor (beta chain) sequence. V lost 4 bases and J 6 bases, leaving 9 bases between the germline ends. This CDR3 contains 12 residues. Germline assignment: CDR1 MGHRA and CDR2 YSYEKL. In the source study's methods: Reference gene primers were amplified, and this amplification served to estimate nucleated cell counts. Repertoires were generated with immunoSEQ multiplex PCR, while TCRdb's copy carries only in-frame clones and drops some. Clone size and V and J calls were adopted from that table, with D and trimming inferred from the DNA. The sample lists approximately 200,000 clones, around 83% occurring once. This specimen comes from a study of blood T cell repertoires in COVID-19. Overall study context: There were acute and convalescent COVID-19 samples, and they came from the United States, Italy and Spain. From T cells, B-cell-depleted T cells, or PBMCs came the material, which was cDNA or gDNA.

The chain couples TRBV4-1 to TRBJ1-1; a weak D match, TRBD1 (6 bases). This sequence was found in a man in his forties with acute or convalescent COVID-19. Input material: peripheral blood. The CDR3 reads CASSRTGSEAFF. In DNA, the CDR3 is TGCGCCAGCAGCCGAACAGGGTCTGAAGCTTTCTTT.